This TCR beta chain was identified during a study of shared clonotypes between healthy human individuals. This CDR3 region has 14 residues. Deletions cut 1 base from V and 1 base from J, with 6 bases between. Germline CDR1 is SGHTA and CDR2 is FQGTGA. Method: immunoSEQ multiplex PCR; TCRdb's copy keeps in-frame clones and lacks some. The data show 2 million to 2.5 million clones, with just over 90% seen just once and 0.39% held by the top ten. The chain is built from TRBV7-3 and TRBJ2-3; D gene ambiguous. The clonotype originates from a man aged 18 to 30 in good health. Some clones in this sample may be carry-over from other donors' samples. What was sequenced was naive CD4+ T cells from PBMCs. Subset in this sample: CD45RA+ positively selected. The CDR3 region has the DNA TGTGCCAGCAGCTTAATCTACGGCACAGATACGCAGTATTTT. Translated, it gives CASSLIYGTDTQYF.